The 28 T cell receptor beta chains given below trace back to one sample, sequenced in a study of blood T cell repertoires in COVID-19. Here immunoSEQ multiplex PCR was the method, and the copy in TCRdb shows in-frame clones only, minus some. Of 280,000 or so clones listed, 75% to 90% were seen once; the top ten hold about 2.5%. Sequenced sample: PBMCs or T cells enriched from blood (not recorded which). These receptors were obtained from a woman in her forties or fifties who had recovered from COVID-19.

The chain recombines TRBV7-2 with TRBJ2-7, with D uncertain. The germline CDR1 and CDR2 sequences are SGHTA and FQGNSA. Trimming stripped 5 bases from V and 3 bases from J, with 17 bases between. This CDR3 is built from 15 residues. This CDR3 reads CASSNNAEADYEQYF. The CDR3 DNA follows: TGTGCCAGCAGCAACAACGCTGAGGCCGACTACGAGCAGTACTTC.

V and J are TRBV19 and TRBJ1-5, with a tentative D call TRBD1 (6 bases). The CDR3 runs to 17 residues. CDR1 is LNHDA and CDR2 is SQIVND in the germline V gene (reference sequence). Trimming removed 6 bases at V and 0 bases at J, with 18 bases between. CDR3 coding DNA: TGTGCCAGTAGCGCAATCTTAAGCAGGGGTAGCAATCAGCCCCAGCATTTT. It codes for CASSAILSRGSNQPQHF. Complete variable domain (other parts from reference TRBV19 and TRBJ1-5): DGGITQSPKYLFRKEGQNVTLSCEQNLNHDAMYWYRQDPGQGLRLIYYSQIVNDFQKGDIAEGYSVSREKKESFPLTVTSAQKNPTAFYLCASSAILSRGSNQPQHFGDGTRLSIL.

The chain employs TRBV29-1 and TRBJ1-3; 8 nucleotides align to TRBD1. V trimming: 7 bases; J trimming: 10 bases; junction bases outside the gene matches: 6. This CDR3 contains 11 residues. CDR1 and CDR2 (germline): SQVTM, ANQGSEA. This chain's CDR3 is CSAETGETIYF. CDR3 sequence (DNA): TGCAGCGCCGAGACAGGGGAAACCATATATTTT. Based on the CDR3 plus reference TRBV29-1 and TRBJ1-3, the full variable domain is SAVISQKPSRDICQRGTSLTIQCQVDSQVTMMFWYRQQPGQSLTLIATANQGSEATYESGFVIDKFPISRPNLTFSTLTVSNMSPEDSSIYLCSAETGETIYFGEGSWLTVV.

The V and J genes are TRBV2 and TRBJ1-1; D gene ambiguous. Germline assignment: CDR1 SNHLY and CDR2 FYNNEI. This CDR3 comprises 15 residues. Trimming stripped 2 bases from V and 0 bases from J, with 10 bases between. CDR3 sequence reads: CASSEIRSVNTEAFF. The CDR3 region has the DNA TGTGCCAGCAGTGAAATACGGAGTGTGAACACTGAAGCTTTCTTT.

The chain recombines TRBV5-5 with TRBJ2-3; D not resolved. Germline assignment: CDR1 SGHKS and CDR2 YYEKEE (reference sequence). V dropped 4 bases and J dropped 3 bases, with 3 bases sitting between them. The CDR3 sequence is 11 residues long. The DNA of the CDR3 is TGTGCCAGCAGCCCGACAGATACGCAGTATTTT. This codes for CASSPTDTQYF.

The J gene is TRBJ2-6, the V gene TRBV10-3; tentative D call: TRBD2 (5 bases). Germline V lookup: CDR1 ENHRY, CDR2 SYGVKD. This CDR3 has 18 residues. V lost 3 bases and J lost 1, with 16 bases in between. The CDR3 DNA reads TGTGCCATCAGTGATGGTAGCGCTGGAGTTTCTGGGGCCAACGTCCTGACTTTC. This encodes CAISDGSAGVSGANVLTF.

This clone was seen once. The chain employs TRBV5-1 and TRBJ2-4; 14 nucleotides line up with TRBD2. The J segment lost 0 bases and the V segment lost 4 bases, leaving 3 bases of the junction unmatched. Germline assignment: CDR1 SGHRS and CDR2 YFSETQ. CDR3 size: 17 residues. CDR3 region: CASSRGLAGGAKNIQYF. As DNA, the CDR3 is TGCGCCAGCAGCAGAGGACTAGCGGGAGGAGCCAAAAACATTCAGTACTTC.

This clone was recorded once. V gene TRBV28 combines with J gene TRBJ1-1; D is ambiguous. V lost 11 bases and J 11 bases, leaving 18 bases between the germline ends. In germline, CDR1 is MDHEN, CDR2 SYDVKM. The CDR3 sequence is 11 residues long. The CDR3 bases are TGTGCCGTTGAGGAGGGATATAGGGCTTTCTTT. It specifies CAVEEGYRAFF.

The rearrangement joins TRBV18 to TRBJ1-1; D may be TRBD1 (5 bases). Germline CDR1 is KGHSH and CDR2 is LQKENI. CDR3 length equals 17 residues. V was cut by 2 bases and J by 1 base, with 17 bases left in between. The DNA of the CDR3 is TGTGCCAGCTCACCAAGAGTGGTTGGGGGAGGGAACACTGAAGCTTTCTTT. Its translation: CASSPRVVGGGNTEAFF.

The J gene is TRBJ1-2, the V gene TRBV18; 9 bases are shared with TRBD1. V lost 3 bases to trimming and J lost 5 bases; unmatched junction nucleotides: 7. From germline, CDR1 is KGHSH and CDR2 LQKENI. This CDR3 is built from 15 residues. CDR3 protein: CASSPGTGLGYGYTF. In DNA, the CDR3 is TGTGCCAGCTCACCGGGGACAGGGTTAGGATATGGCTACACCTTC.

The V gene is TRBV5-1, the J gene TRBJ2-1; 10 bases match TRBD1. This CDR3 spans 15 amino acids. CDR1 and CDR2 from the germline V gene are SGHRS and YFSETQ. J lost 8 bases, V lost 0 bases, and 5 bases had no gene match. Written as DNA, the CDR3 is TGCGCCAGCAGCTTGGTTGGACAGGGGGTTGATGAGCAGTTCTTC. Its protein product is CASSLVGQGVDEQFF. The full variable domain, rest sourced from reference TRBV5-1 and TRBJ2-1, is KAGVTQTPRYLIKTRGQQVTLSCSPISGHRSVSWYQQTPGQGLQFLFEYFSETQRNKGNFPGRFSGRQFSNSRSEMNVSTLELGDSALYLCASSLVGQGVDEQFFGPGTRLTVL.

The J gene is TRBJ2-5, the V gene TRBV12-3 or TRBV12-4; D perhaps matches TRBD2 (6 bases). The CDR3 sequence is 13 residues long. Trimming shortened V by 3 bases and J by 5 bases, and 10 bases separated the two germline ends. The CDR3 DNA sequence: TGTGCCAGCAGTTTTTGGAGGGACGAGACCCAGTACTTC. Encoded protein: CASSFWRDETQYF.

The chain employs TRBV29-1 and TRBJ1-1, with a weak D call TRBD1 (6 bases). The CDR3 has 12 residues. V was shortened by 7 bases and J by 3 bases, with 12 bases between the two germline ends. CDR1 and CDR2 (germline): SQVTM, ANQGSEA. The CDR3 DNA follows: TGCAGCGGGGGACACGGGGACACTGAAGCTTTCTTT. Translated: CSGGHGDTEAFF. The variable domain in full, completed from reference TRBV29-1 and TRBJ1-1, reads SAVISQKPSRDICQRGTSLTIQCQVDSQVTMMFWYRQQPGQSLTLIATANQGSEATYESGFVIDKFPISRPNLTFSTLTVSNMSPEDSSIYLCSGGHGDTEAFFGQGTRLTVV.

The chain joins TRBV4-2 to TRBJ1-1; 8 bases are a match to TRBD1. The V gene end was trimmed by 0 bases and the J gene end by 8 bases; junction bases not matched to a gene: 5. The CDR3 has 14 residues. Germline values: CDR1 LGHNA, CDR2 YNFKEQ. CDR3 in amino acids: CASSQEPRTGEAFF. The CDR3 region has the DNA TGTGCCAGCAGCCAAGAGCCAAGGACAGGGGAAGCTTTCTTT.

J is TRBJ1-1 and V is TRBV11-2; D gene uncertain. Germline lookup yields CDR1 SGHAT and CDR2 FQNNGV. Trimming removed 5 bases at V and 4 bases at J, with 11 bases between. The CDR3 loop spans 13 amino acids. The CDR3 coding sequence is TGTGCCAGCAGCCCAAGAGGCGCCACTGAAGCTTTCTTT. Protein product: CASSPRGATEAFF.

This clone has only one observation. The sample holds other DNA sequences that translate to the same CDR3. The chain combines TRBV29-1 with TRBJ1-1, with D possibly TRBD1 on 5 matching bases. With 4 bases removed from V and 1 base from J, the gap between germline ends came to 7 bases. CDR1 SQVTM and CDR2 ANQGSEA come from the germline V gene. CDR3 size: 12 residues. The CDR3 protein is CSVGTGNTEAFF. CDR3 DNA: TGCAGCGTTGGAACAGGGAACACTGAAGCTTTCTTT.

The gene calls are TRBV27 and TRBJ2-7; 8 bases match TRBD1. J lost 9 bases, V lost 5 bases, and 9 bases had no gene match. CDR3 length: 13 amino acids. Germline CDR1 is MNHEY and CDR2 is SMNVEV (reference sequence). The chain's CDR3 is CASSPRTGSTQYF. The CDR3, as DNA: TGTGCCAGCAGTCCAAGGACAGGGTCGACGCAGTACTTC.

The chain combines TRBV29-1 with TRBJ1-2; 9 bases agree with TRBD1. CDR1 is SQVTM and CDR2 is ANQGSEA in the germline V gene. The CDR3 totals 14 residues. The J segment lost 4 bases and the V segment lost 5 bases, leaving 8 bases of the junction unmatched. CDR3 region: CSVSSRDRVYGYTF. The CDR3, as DNA: TGCAGCGTTTCATCCCGGGACAGGGTCTATGGCTACACCTTC.

This clone has only a few counts. This chain joins TRBV5-4 and TRBJ1-6; 8 bases are a match to TRBD1. V shed 4 bases and J 5 bases; nucleotides not matched to a gene: 2. The CDR3 covers 14 residues. Germline V gene lookup returns CDR1 SGHNT and CDR2 YYREEE (reference sequence). The CDR3 loop reads CASSPTGDNSPLHF. The DNA for the CDR3 is TGTGCCAGCAGCCCGACAGGGGATAATTCACCCCTCCACTTT. Looking up the rest from reference TRBV5-4 and TRBJ1-6 gives the full variable domain: ETGVTQSPTHLIKTRGQQVTLRCSSQSGHNTVSWYQQALGQGPQFIFQYYREEENGRGNFPPRFSGLQFPNYSSELNVNALELDDSALYLCASSPTGDNSPLHFGNGTRLTVT.

The J gene is TRBJ1-2, the V gene TRBV5-8; 7 bases are shared with TRBD1. In germline, CDR1 is SGHTS, CDR2 YDEGEE. V lost 4 bases to trimming and J lost 2 bases; unmatched junction nucleotides: 14. This CDR3 is 17 amino acids long. In DNA form, the CDR3 reads TGTGCCAGCAGCAGGACTTTACAGGGGAACACCAACTATGGCTACACCTTC. Its protein is CASSRTLQGNTNYGYTF.

The chain uses TRBV15 and TRBJ1-1; 8 nucleotides match TRBD1. This CDR3 comprises 14 residues. CDR1 is LNHNV, CDR2 YYDKDF, per germline (reference sequence). J was trimmed by 6 bases and V by 4 bases; bases with no gene match: 7. As DNA, the CDR3 is TGTGCCACCAGCACAAGACAGGGGATTTCTGAAGCTTTCTTT. This gives the protein CATSTRQGISEAFF.

As for this clone: Different DNA sequences within this sample yield the same CDR3. The V and J genes are TRBV7-2 and TRBJ2-1; D possibly corresponds to TRBD1 (6 bases). The germline gives CDR1 SGHTA, CDR2 FQGNSA. The CDR3 totals 15 residues. V lost 2 bases and J 1 base, leaving 9 bases between the germline ends. CDR3 sequence reads: CASSLSQGSYNEQFF. The CDR3 DNA follows: TGTGCCAGCAGCTTATCCCAGGGGTCCTACAATGAGCAGTTCTTC.

The chain recombines TRBV28 with TRBJ1-3, with a tentative D call TRBD1 (6 bases). Germline loops: CDR1 MDHEN, CDR2 SYDVKM. The CDR3 spans 15 residues. The V gene lost 2 bases and the J gene lost 0 bases, with 8 bases spanning the gap. The CDR3 nucleotides are TGTGCCAGCAGTTTAGGGACATTCTCTGGAAACACCATATATTTT. It is translated as CASSLGTFSGNTIYF.

The V gene is TRBV11-2, the J gene TRBJ1-6, with a possible D match to TRBD1 (5 bases). V was trimmed by 4 bases and J by 8 bases, leaving 15 bases between them. Germline V gene lookup returns CDR1 SGHAT and CDR2 FQNNGV. This CDR3 is built from 15 residues. The chain's CDR3 is CASSSRDFGYSPLHF. The CDR3 DNA follows: TGTGCCAGCAGCTCACGGGACTTCGGGTATTCACCCCTCCACTTT.

The V gene is TRBV5-1, the J gene TRBJ2-5; 13 bases are shared with TRBD2. CDR1 and CDR2 from the germline V gene are SGHRS and YFSETQ. CDR3 size: 15 residues. V lost 4 bases and J lost 2; bases outside the gene matches: 2. The CDR3 nucleotides are TGCGCCAGCAGCCTGGGACTAGCGGGGCAAGAGACCCAGTACTTC. This encodes CASSLGLAGQETQYF.

This chain joins TRBV28 and TRBJ2-5; D is perhaps TRBD1 (6 bases). Germline CDR1 is MDHEN and CDR2 is SYDVKM. This CDR3 is built from 13 residues. V gave up 8 bases and J gave up 5 bases, with 15 bases separating them. The CDR3 DNA is TGTGCCAGCCTAGAGGGGGAGTGGGAGACCCAGTACTTC. Protein product: CASLEGEWETQYF.

The gene calls are TRBV19 and TRBJ2-2, with 12 bases fitting TRBD2. Germline values: CDR1 LNHDA, CDR2 SQIVND (reference sequence). This CDR3 has 18 residues. V trimming: 3 bases; J trimming: 3 bases; junction bases outside the gene matches: 8. The CDR3 DNA is TGTGCCAGTAGTATTGGGCTAGCGGGGGGGCCTTACACCGGGGAGCTGTTTTTT. Protein: CASSIGLAGGPYTGELFF.

The chain links TRBV3-1 (or the pseudogene TRBV3-2) to TRBJ2-1; 12 positions match TRBD2. The CDR3 totals 17 residues. Losses at the gene ends were 2 bases for V and 4 bases for J; bases not matched to a gene: 6. The germline gives CDR1 LGHDT, CDR2 YNNKEL (reference sequence). CDR3 bases: TGTGCCAGCAGCCAATACAGGACTAGCGGGATTTACAATGAGCAGTTCTTC. Encoded protein: CASSQYRTSGIYNEQFF.